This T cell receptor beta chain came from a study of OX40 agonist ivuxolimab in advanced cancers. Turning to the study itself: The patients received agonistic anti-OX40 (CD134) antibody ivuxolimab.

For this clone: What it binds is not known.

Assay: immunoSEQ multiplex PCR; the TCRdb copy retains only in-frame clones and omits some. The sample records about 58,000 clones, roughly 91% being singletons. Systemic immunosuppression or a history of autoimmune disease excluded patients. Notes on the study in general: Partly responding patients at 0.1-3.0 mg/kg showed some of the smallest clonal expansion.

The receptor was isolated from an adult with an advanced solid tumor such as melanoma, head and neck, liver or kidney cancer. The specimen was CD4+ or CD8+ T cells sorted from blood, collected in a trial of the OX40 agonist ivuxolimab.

DNA for the CDR3: TGCGCCAGCAGACCCCCCTCTGGAAACACCATATATTTT. Residues: CASRPPSGNTIYF. The chain carries TRBV5-1 and TRBJ1-3; D not resolved. Germline V lookup: CDR1 SGHRS, CDR2 YFSETQ. The CDR3 contains 13 residues. Trimming left V 5 bases short and J 0 bases short, with 6 bases between. Looking up the rest from reference TRBV5-1 and TRBJ1-3 gives the full variable domain: KAGVTQTPRYLIKTRGQQVTLSCSPISGHRSVSWYQQTPGQGLQFLFEYFSETQRNKGNFPGRFSGRQFSNSRSEMNVSTLELGDSALYLCASRPPSGNTIYFGEGSWLTVV.